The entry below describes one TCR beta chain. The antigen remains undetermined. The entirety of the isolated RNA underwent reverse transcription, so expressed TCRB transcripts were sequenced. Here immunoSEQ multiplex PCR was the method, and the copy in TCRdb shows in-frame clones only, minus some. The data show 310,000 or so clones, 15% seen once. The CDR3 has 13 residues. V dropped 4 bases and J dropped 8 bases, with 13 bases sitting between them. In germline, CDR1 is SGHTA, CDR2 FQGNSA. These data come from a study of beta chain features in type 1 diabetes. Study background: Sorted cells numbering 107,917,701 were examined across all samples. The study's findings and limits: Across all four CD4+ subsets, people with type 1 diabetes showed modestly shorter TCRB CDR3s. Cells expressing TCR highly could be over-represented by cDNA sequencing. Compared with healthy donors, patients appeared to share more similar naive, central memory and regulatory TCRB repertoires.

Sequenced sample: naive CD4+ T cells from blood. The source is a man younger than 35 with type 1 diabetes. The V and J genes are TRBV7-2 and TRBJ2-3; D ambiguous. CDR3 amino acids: CASSSPPPSTQYF. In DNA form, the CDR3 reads TGTGCCAGCAGCTCTCCGCCACCGAGTACGCAGTATTTT.